Listed below are T cell receptor beta chains from one sample, sequenced in a study of blood T cell repertoires in COVID-19. Measured with immunoSEQ multiplex PCR; TCRdb has only the in-frame clones, and not every one. The sample lists fewer than 150,000 clones; around 85% were seen once. Sequenced: peripheral blood. The source of these receptors is a woman aged 45-65 years with acute or convalescent COVID-19. Each CDR3 is given with its conserved first and last residue.

j_call | v_call | cdr3_length | cdr3_aa
TRBJ1-1 | TRBV5-1 | 13 | CASSWDSLDEAFF
TRBJ2-7 | TRBV6-5 | 14 | CASAWADSRYEQYF
TRBJ2-2 | TRBV15 | 13 | CATSERQLGELFF
TRBJ1-1 | TRBV5-1 | 15 | CASSRNAGGSTEAFF
TRBJ2-3 | TRBV6-1 | 17 | CASSDGTSDSSTDTQYF
TRBJ1-1 | TRBV7-9 | 15 | CASSFTTGVGTEAFF
TRBJ1-5 | TRBV15 | 17 | CATSRDLGYDRDQPQHF
TRBJ1-4 | TRBV7-8 | 11 | CASSPREKLFF
TRBJ1-2 | TRBV24-1 | 14 | CATSDSGGGEGYTF
TRBJ1-2 | TRBV4-1 | 16 | CASSQVDRGSVDGYTF
TRBJ2-1 | TRBV5-1 | 15 | CASSLPQRGHNEQFF
TRBJ1-2 | TRBV12-3/TRBV12-4 | 13 | CASSWTANYGYTF
TRBJ1-5 | TRBV4-2 | 16 | CASSQEGTGSNQPQHF
TRBJ1-5 | TRBV2 | 16 | CASRVSGQGIHQPQHF
TRBJ1-6 | TRBV10-1 | 13 | CASSDREGSPLHF
TRBJ1-5 | TRBV27 | 14 | CASSFGTGGQPQHF
TRBJ1-5 | TRBV28 | 17 | CASIPSPGQGELEPQHF
TRBJ1-3 | TRBV30 | 13 | CAWSPTGGNTIYF
TRBJ2-3 | TRBV29-1 | 17 | CSVASLLAAGPQDTQYF
TRBJ1-4 | TRBV5-5 | 17 | CASSLVAGSRTNEKLFF
TRBJ2-5 | TRBV15 | 15 | CATTAGLLYQETQYF
TRBJ2-7 | TRBV19 | 17 | CASSMIYRVDAIHEQYF
TRBJ1-5 | TRBV5-5 | 19 | CASSTYETDRGKVWSPQHF
TRBJ2-2 | TRBV28 | 14 | CASKLRANTGELFF
TRBJ1-5 | TRBV7-2 | 15 | CASSLMRQANQPQHF
TRBJ1-1 | TRBV5-4 | 14 | CASSLIGEEAEAFF
TRBJ1-5 | TRBV6-5 | 16 | CASSYRQDGGNQPQHF